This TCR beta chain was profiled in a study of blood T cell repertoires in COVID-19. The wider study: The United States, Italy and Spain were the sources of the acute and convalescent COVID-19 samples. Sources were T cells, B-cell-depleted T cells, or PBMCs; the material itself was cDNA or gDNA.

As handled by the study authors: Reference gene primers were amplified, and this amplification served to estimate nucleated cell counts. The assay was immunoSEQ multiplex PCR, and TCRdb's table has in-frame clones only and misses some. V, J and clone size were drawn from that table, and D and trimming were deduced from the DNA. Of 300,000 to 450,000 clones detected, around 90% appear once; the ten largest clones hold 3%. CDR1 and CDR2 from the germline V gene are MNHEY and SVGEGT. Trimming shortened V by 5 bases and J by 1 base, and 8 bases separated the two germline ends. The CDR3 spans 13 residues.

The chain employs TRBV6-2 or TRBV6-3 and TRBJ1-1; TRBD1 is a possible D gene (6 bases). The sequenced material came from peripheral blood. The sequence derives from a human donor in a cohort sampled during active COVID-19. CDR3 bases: TGTGCCAGCAGTCAACAGGGGAACACTGAAGCTTTCTTT. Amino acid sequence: CASSQQGNTEAFF.